This T cell receptor (beta chain) was identified during a study of early T cells in non-severe SARS-CoV-2 infection. Study overall: With bulk RNA from unsorted whole blood as input, sequencing yielded unpaired chains.

Unique molecular identifiers were attached to individual cDNA molecules. MiXCR, applied by TCRdb to the 5' RACE reads, yields one record per CDR3 protein. This table has around 55,000 distinct CDR3 sequences, 12% appearing once. This clonotype was counted only a few times. The antigen remains unidentified. Findings and caveats of the study: Comparison of clonotypes with VDJdb favored anti-spike CD8 responses while missing private and CD4 specificities.

The length of the CDR3 is 15 residues. Looked up from germline, CDR1 is MDHEN and CDR2 is SYDVKM. Deletions cut 2 bases from V and 0 bases from J, with 8 bases between. This TCR was recovered from an adult who was a healthcare worker with PCR-confirmed SARS-CoV-2 infection or an uninfected control (not recorded which). Sequencing was carried out using whole blood. The rearrangement uses TRBV28 and TRBJ2-4; no firm D call. The CDR3 region has the DNA TGTGCCAGCAGTTTACCCGGCCTAGCCAAAAACATTCAGTACTTC. Translating gives CASSLPGLAKNIQYF.